Below are 7 T cell receptor beta chains sequenced from a single sample in a study of shared clonotypes between healthy human individuals. Sequencing used immunoSEQ multiplex PCR; TCRdb keeps in-frame clones, though not all of them. The sample lists approximately 99,000 clones, under 70% seen once, with almost 25% in the top ten. Sample: memory CD8+ T cells sorted from blood. Subset: CD45RO+ cells pooled with CCR7-negative TemRA cells. The receptors stem from a woman in her twenties or thirties in good health.

The rearrangement links TRBV7-2 to TRBJ2-7; D not resolved. Germline lookup yields CDR1 SGHTA and CDR2 FQGNSA. The CDR3 runs to 14 residues. The V gene lost 1 base and the J gene lost 3 bases, with 10 bases spanning the gap. CDR3 coding DNA: TGTGCCAGCAGCTTAGGATCCCAAAACTACGAGCAGTACTTC. As protein: CASSLGSQNYEQYF.

The chain links TRBV6-1 to TRBJ1-4, with a possible D match to TRBD1 (6 bases). The germline CDR1 and CDR2 sequences are MNHNS and SASEGT. Trimming stripped 8 bases from V and 0 bases from J, with 13 bases between. The CDR3 has 15 amino acids. The CDR3 coding sequence is TGTGCCAGCTCCCAGGGGCCCGCAACTAATGAAAAACTGTTTTTT. Protein product: CASSQGPATNEKLFF.

J is TRBJ1-2 and V is TRBV27; 8 bases map to TRBD1. CDR1 is MNHEY and CDR2 is SMNVEV in the germline V gene (reference sequence). V shed 4 bases, J shed 1 base, and the junction held 11 bases outside the gene matches. This CDR3 is 17 amino acids long. The CDR3 DNA follows: TGTGCCAGCAGTTCCTCAGGGGGCTCGTGGTATAACTATGGCTACACCTTC. Encoded protein: CASSSSGGSWYNYGYTF.

V and J are TRBV7-9 and TRBJ1-3, with TRBD1 as a possible D gene (5 bases). The germline V gene encodes CDR1 SEHNR and CDR2 FQNEAQ (reference sequence). V was cut by 5 bases and J by 0 bases, with 14 bases left in between. This CDR3 has 16 amino acids. CDR3 residues: CASSAKAGTSGNTIYF. Written as DNA, the CDR3 is TGTGCCAGCAGCGCAAAGGCAGGGACCTCTGGAAACACCATATATTTT.

V is TRBV6-4 and J is TRBJ2-7, with TRBD1 identical over 10 bases. Germline V gene sequence: CDR1 MRHNA, CDR2 SNTAGT. Germline trimming cut 3 bases from V and 3 bases from J; bases unmatched to any gene: 8. This CDR3 contains 16 residues. The CDR3 here is CASSETGTGESYEQYF. The DNA for the CDR3 is TGTGCCAGCAGTGAAACTGGGACAGGGGAAAGCTACGAGCAGTACTTC.

A note on this clone: The sample carries other DNA sequences with the same CDR3. This rearrangement joins TRBV25-1 to TRBJ2-7; 8 nucleotides line up with TRBD1. The CDR3 has 13 residues. With V trimmed by 8 bases and J by 3 bases, 6 bases remained unmatched. In germline, CDR1 is MGHDK, CDR2 SYGVNS. In nucleotides, the CDR3 is TGTGCCAGCTCCGGGACAGGAGGCTACGAGCAGTACTTC. It yields the protein CASSGTGGYEQYF.

This clone was seen only a few times. V and J are TRBV9 and TRBJ2-5; D is possibly TRBD2 (5 bases). The J call may be mistaken, given a closer DNA end match to TRBJ2-7. Per the germline V gene, CDR1 is SGDLS and CDR2 is YYNGEE. The CDR3 covers 14 residues. The CDR3 sequence: CASSPRAISYEQYF. The CDR3 DNA reads as TGTGCCAGCAGCCCGCGGGCCATCTCCTACGAGCAGTACTTC.